This section outlines one T cell receptor beta chain sequence together with its context. The same CDR3 can be traced to other DNA sequences in this sample. These data come from a study of T cell changes during pregnancy in multiple sclerosis. Repertoires were generated with immunoSEQ multiplex PCR, while TCRdb's copy carries only in-frame clones and drops some. Here the sample spans 40,000 to 60,000 clones, around 90% being singletons. Germline V gene data show CDR1 as MGHRA and CDR2 as YSYEKL. The CDR3 extends over 14 amino acids. V lost 1 base and J lost 2; bases outside the gene matches: 1. The rearrangement joins TRBV4-1 to TRBJ1-1; 7 bases fit TRBD1. The TCR originated in a female donor with multiple sclerosis, enrolled in a pregnancy study. This sample comprised CD8+ T cells from peripheral blood mononuclear cells, obtained in the second trimester of pregnancy. Written as DNA, the CDR3 is TGCGCCAGCAGCCAAGCAGGGGGTAACACTGAAGCTTTCTTT. Translation gives CASSQAGGNTEAFF.